This TCR beta chain was sequenced in a study of shared clonotypes between healthy human individuals. Regarding the study as a whole: Several donors showed sharing of about 4.7% of naive CD4 clonotypes.

Here immunoSEQ multiplex PCR was the method, and the copy in TCRdb shows in-frame clones only, minus some. The table has approximately 2,200,000 clones, about 92% seen once; the top ten hold 1.5% to 2%. The CDR3 covers 16 residues. Germline V lookup: CDR1 MDHEN, CDR2 SYDVKM. V shed 2 bases and J shed 10 bases, with 21 bases lying between them. Details on this clone: The antigen remains undetermined.

CD45RO negativity and positive selection for CCR7 defined naive CD8 cells, a population that excluded terminally differentiated effector memory CD45RA+ cells. This chain connects TRBV28 to TRBJ2-1; a weak D match, TRBD2 (5 bases). Sequencing was carried out using naive CD8+ T cells from PBMCs. The clonotype comes from a man younger than 30 in good health. Some clones in this sample may be carry-over from other donors' samples. This CDR3 reads CASSLSLLEASWEQFF. The CDR3 bases are TGTGCCAGCAGTTTAAGTCTGTTGGAGGCCTCCTGGGAGCAGTTCTTC.